The sequence of this TCR beta chain was determined in a study of immune characterization of retroperitoneal liposarcoma. One entry per CDR3 protein results from TCRdb running MiXCR on the PCR reads. Of around 12,000 distinct CDR3 sequences in the sample, about 30% were seen once. There are 15 residues in the CDR3. In germline, CDR1 is MNHNS, CDR2 SASEGT. The chain has TRBV6-1 and TRBJ2-4; 9 nucleotides agree with TRBD2. Matching the DNA end better, TRBJ2-1 makes the J call doubtful. The sample taken for sequencing was tumor tissue. The source is a male donor with retroperitoneal liposarcoma. The CDR3 bases are TGTGCCAGCAGGGGAGCGGGAGGCCTGAACAATGAGCAGTTCTTC. Encoded protein: CASRGAGGLNNEQFF.